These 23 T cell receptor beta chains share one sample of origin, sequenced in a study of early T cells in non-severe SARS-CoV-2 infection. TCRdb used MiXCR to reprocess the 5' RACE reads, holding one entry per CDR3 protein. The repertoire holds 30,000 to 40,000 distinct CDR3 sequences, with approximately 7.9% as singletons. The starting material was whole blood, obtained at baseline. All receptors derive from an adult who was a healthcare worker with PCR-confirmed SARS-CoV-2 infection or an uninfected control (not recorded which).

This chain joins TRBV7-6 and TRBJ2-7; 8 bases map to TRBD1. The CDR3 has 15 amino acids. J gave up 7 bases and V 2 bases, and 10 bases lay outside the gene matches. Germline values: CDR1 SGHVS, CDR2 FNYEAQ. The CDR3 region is CASSLSGTGGREQYF. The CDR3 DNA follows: TGTGCCAGCAGCTTATCCGGGACAGGAGGGAGGGAGCAGTACTTC.

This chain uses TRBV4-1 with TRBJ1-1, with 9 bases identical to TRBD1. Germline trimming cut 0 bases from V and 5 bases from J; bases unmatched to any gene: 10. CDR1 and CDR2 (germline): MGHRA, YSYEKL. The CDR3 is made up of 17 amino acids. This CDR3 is CASSQDPGQGTGTEAFF. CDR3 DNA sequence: TGCGCCAGCAGCCAAGATCCCGGACAGGGGACGGGGACTGAAGCTTTCTTT.

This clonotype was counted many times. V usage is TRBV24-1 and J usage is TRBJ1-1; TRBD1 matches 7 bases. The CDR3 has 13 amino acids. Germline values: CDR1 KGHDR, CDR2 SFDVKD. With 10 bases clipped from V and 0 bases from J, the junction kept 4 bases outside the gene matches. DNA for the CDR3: TGTGCCACGAAAGACAGGGTGAACACTGAAGCTTTCTTT. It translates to CATKDRVNTEAFF.

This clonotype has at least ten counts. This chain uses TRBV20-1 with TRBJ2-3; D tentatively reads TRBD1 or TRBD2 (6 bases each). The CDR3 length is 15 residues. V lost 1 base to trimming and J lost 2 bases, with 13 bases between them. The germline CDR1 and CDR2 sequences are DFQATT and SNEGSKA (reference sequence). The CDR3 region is CSARGPSGATDTQYF. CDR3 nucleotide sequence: TGCAGTGCTAGAGGTCCCTCGGGGGCCACAGATACGCAGTATTTT.

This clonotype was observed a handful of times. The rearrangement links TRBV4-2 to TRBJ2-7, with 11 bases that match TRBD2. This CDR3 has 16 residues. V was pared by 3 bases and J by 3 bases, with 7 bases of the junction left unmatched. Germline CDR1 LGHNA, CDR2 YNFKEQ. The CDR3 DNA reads TGTGCCAGCAGCCAGGAGAGACTAGCGGGGTTCTACGAGCAGTACTTC. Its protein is CASSQERLAGFYEQYF.

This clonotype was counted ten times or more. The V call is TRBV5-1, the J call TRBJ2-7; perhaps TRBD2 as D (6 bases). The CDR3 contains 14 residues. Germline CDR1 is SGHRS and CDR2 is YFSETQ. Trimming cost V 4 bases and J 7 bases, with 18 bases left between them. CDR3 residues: CASSPGEGPREQYF. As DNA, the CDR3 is TGCGCCAGCAGCCCGGGAGAGGGACCAAGAGAGCAGTACTTC.

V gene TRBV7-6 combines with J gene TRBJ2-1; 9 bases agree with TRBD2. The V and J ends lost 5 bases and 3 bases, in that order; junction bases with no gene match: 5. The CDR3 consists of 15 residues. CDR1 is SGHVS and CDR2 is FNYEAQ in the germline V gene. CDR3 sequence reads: CASSSTSGFYNEQFF. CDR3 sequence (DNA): TGTGCCAGCAGCAGCACTAGCGGGTTCTACAATGAGCAGTTCTTC.

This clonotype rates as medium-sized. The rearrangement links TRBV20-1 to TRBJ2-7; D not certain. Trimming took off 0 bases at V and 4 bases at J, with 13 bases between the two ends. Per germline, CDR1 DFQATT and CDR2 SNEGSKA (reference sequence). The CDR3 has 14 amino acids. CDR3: CSARDLEAAYEQYF. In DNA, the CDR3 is TGCAGTGCTAGAGATCTTGAGGCAGCGTACGAGCAGTACTTC.

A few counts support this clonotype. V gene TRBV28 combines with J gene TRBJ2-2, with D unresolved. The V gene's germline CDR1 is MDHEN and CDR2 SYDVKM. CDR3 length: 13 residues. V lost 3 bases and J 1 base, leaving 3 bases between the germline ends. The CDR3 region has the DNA TGTGCCAGCAGTTTCGTGAACACCGGGGAGCTGTTTTTT. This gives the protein CASSFVNTGELFF.

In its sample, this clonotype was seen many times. The CDR3 reads CSALSGLNQPQHF. CDR3 bases: TGCAGTGCTTTGTCAGGGCTCAATCAGCCCCAGCATTTT. The J gene is TRBJ1-5, the V gene TRBV20-1, with a weak D call TRBD1 (5 bases). V gave up 5 bases and J gave up 3 bases, with 11 bases separating them. Germline V lookup: CDR1 DFQATT, CDR2 SNEGSKA (reference sequence). The CDR3 runs to 13 residues.

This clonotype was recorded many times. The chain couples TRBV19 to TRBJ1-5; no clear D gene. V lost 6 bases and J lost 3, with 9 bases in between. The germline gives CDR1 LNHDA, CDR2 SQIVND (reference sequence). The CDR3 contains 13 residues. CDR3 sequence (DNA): TGTGCCAGTAGGAACTCCTTCAATCAGCCCCAGCATTTT. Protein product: CASRNSFNQPQHF.

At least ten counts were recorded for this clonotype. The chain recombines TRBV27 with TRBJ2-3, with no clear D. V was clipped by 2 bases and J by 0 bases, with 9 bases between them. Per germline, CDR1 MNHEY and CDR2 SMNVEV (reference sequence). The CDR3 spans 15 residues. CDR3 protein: CASSLTDPSTDTQYF. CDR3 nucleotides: TGTGCCAGCAGTTTAACTGACCCCAGCACAGATACGCAGTATTTT.

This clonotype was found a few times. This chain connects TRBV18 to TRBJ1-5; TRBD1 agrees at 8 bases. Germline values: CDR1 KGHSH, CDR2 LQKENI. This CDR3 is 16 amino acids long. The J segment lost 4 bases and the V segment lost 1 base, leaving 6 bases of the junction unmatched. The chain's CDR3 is CASSPQGRGLNQPQHF. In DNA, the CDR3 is TGTGCCAGCTCACCACAGGGCAGGGGGCTAAATCAGCCCCAGCATTTT.

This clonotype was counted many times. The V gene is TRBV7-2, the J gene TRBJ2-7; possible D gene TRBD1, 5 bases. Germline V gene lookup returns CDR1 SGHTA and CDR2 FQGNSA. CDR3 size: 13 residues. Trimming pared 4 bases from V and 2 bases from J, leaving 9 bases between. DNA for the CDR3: TGTGCCAGCAGCTCAGGGCCAACCTACGAGCAGTACTTC. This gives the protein CASSSGPTYEQYF.

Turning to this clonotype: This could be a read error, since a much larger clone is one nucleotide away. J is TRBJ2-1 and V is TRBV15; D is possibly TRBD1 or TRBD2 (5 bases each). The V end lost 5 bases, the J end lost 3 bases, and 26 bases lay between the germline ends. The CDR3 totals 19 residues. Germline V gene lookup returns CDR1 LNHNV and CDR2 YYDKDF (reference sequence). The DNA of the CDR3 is TGTGCCACCAGCCTTTCCATGCCCCTCGGGACCTTTCACTACAATGAGCAGTTCTTC. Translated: CATSLSMPLGTFHYNEQFF.

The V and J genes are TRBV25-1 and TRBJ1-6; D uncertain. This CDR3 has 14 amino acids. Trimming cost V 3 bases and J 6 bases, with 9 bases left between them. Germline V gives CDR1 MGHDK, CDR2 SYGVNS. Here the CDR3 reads CASSENWPNSPLHF. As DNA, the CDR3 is TGTGCCAGCAGTGAGAACTGGCCTAATTCACCCCTCCACTTT.

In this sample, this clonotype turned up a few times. CDR3 residues: CASSTGQGTYNEQFF. CDR3 coding DNA: TGCGCCAGCAGTACCGGACAGGGTACATACAATGAGCAGTTCTTC. The V and J genes are TRBV5-1 and TRBJ2-1; 8 nucleotides line up with TRBD1. The CDR3 sequence is 15 residues long. CDR1 and CDR2 from the germline V gene are SGHRS and YFSETQ. Trimming cost V 5 bases and J 4 bases; bases outside gene matches: 8.

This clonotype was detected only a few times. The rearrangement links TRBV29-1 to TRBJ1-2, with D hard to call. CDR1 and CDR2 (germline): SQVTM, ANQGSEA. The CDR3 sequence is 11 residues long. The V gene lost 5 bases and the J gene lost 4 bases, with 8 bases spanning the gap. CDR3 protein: CSVTAVYGYTF. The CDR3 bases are TGCAGCGTTACGGCAGTCTATGGCTACACCTTC.

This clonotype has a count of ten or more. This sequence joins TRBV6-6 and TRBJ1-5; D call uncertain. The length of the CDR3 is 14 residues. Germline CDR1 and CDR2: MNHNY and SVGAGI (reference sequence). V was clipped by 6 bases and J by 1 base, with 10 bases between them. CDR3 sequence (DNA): TGTGCCAGCAGGAATGCTCAAAGCAATCAGCCCCAGCATTTT. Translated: CASRNAQSNQPQHF.

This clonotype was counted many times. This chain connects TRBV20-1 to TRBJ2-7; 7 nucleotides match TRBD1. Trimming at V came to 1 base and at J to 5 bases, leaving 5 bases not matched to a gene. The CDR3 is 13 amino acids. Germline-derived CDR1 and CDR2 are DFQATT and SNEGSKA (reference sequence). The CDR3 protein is CSARGGQDHEQYF. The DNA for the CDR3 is TGCAGTGCTAGAGGCGGACAGGACCACGAGCAGTACTTC.

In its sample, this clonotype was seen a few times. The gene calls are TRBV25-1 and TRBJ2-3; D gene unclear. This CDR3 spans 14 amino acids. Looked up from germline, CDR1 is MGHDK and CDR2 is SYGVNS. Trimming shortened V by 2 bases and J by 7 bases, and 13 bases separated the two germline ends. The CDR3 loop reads CASSEVGQMNTQYF. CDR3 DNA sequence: TGTGCCAGCAGTGAAGTCGGCCAGATGAATACGCAGTATTTT.

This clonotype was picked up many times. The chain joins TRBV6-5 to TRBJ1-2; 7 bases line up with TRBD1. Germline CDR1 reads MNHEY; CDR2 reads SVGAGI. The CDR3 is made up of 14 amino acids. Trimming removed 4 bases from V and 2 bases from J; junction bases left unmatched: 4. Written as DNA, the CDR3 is TGTGCCAGCAGTTTTGGGGGACAGAACTATGGCTACACCTTC. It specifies CASSFGGQNYGYTF.

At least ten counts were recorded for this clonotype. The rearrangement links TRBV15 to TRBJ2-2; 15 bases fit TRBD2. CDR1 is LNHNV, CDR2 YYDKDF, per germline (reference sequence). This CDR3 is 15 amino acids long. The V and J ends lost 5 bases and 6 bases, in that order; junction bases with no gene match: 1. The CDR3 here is CATSGLAGGPGELFF. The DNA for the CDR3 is TGTGCCACCAGCGGACTAGCGGGGGGGCCCGGGGAGCTGTTTTTT.